This T cell receptor beta chain emerged from a study of T cells in Graves' hyperthyroidism and ophthalmopathy. Over 18 months, lack of ophthalmopathy progression marked Graves' hyperthyroidism as stable. Patients aged 18 to 65 had newly diagnosed hyperthyroidism lasting under 2 months. Fresh peripheral blood, roughly 9.8 ml of it, supplied the PBMCs. Amplification of TCR beta CDR3 regions used RNA as the template. HTBI primers were used for first-round RT-PCR of the TCR CDR3. TCRdb fed the multiplex PCR reads into MiXCR, producing one record per CDR3 protein. The table shows hundreds of thousands of distinct CDR3 sequences, with under 45% occurring only once. The V gene's germline CDR1 is DFQATT and CDR2 SNEGSKA (reference sequence). This CDR3 has 13 residues. V was clipped by 6 bases and J by 7 bases, with 19 bases between them. With respect to this clonotype: Its target is unknown.

Whole-study results and caveats: Blood also carried most thyroid clonotypes expanded above 0.001.

The TCR originated in a woman aged 40 to 55 with Graves' hyperthyroidism. Sequenced sample: blood. The V and J genes are TRBV20-1 and TRBJ2-7; D unclear. CDR3 sequence: CSAYETGIREQYF. The CDR3 DNA sequence: TGCAGTGCCTATGAGACTGGGATACGGGAGCAGTACTTC.